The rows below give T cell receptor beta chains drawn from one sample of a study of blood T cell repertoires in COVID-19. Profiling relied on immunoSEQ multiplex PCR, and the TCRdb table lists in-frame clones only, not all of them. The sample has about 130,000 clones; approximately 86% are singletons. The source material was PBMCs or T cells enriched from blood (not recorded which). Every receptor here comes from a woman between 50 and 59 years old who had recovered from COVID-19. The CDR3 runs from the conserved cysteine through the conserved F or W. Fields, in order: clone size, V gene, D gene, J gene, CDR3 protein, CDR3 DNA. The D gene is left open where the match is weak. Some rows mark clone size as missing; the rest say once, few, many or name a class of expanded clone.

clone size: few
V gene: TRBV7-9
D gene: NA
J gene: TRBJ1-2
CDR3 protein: CASSFPGNKGGYTF
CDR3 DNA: TGTGCCAGCAGCTTCCCCGGGAACAAAGGGGGCTACACCTTC

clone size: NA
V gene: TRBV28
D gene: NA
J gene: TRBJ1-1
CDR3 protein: CARRGRKNTEAFF
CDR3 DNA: TGTGCCAGACGTGGCAGAAAGAACACTGAAGCTTTCTTT

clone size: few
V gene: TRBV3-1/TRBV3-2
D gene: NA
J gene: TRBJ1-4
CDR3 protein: CASSAPTGLNEKLFF
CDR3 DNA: TGTGCCAGCAGCGCGCCGACAGGACTTAATGAAAAACTGTTTTTT

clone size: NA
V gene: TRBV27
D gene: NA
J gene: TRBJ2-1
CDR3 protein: CASSRPSMDEQFF
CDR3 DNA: TGTGCCAGCAGTCGACCTAGTATGGATGAGCAGTTCTTC

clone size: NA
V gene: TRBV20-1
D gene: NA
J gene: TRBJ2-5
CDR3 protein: CSAIEAGRETQYF
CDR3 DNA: TGCAGTGCTATTGAGGCGGGTCGGGAGACCCAGTACTTC

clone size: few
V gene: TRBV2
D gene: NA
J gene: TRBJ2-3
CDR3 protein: CASSDRVRDTQYF
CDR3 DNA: TGTGCCAGCAGTGACAGGGTTCGGGATACGCAGTATTTT

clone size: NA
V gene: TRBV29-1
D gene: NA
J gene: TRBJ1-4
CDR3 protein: CSAGAANEKLFF
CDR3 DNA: TGCAGCGCGGGGGCCGCTAATGAAAAACTGTTTTTT

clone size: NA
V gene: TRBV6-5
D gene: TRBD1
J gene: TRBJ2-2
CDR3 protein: CASSGTGNPGELFF
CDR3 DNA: TGTGCCAGCAGCGGGACAGGGAATCCCGGGGAGCTGTTTTTT

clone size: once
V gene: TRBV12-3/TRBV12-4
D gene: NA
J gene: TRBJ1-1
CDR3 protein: CASSFAGVSEAFF
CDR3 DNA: TGTGCCAGCAGTTTTGCGGGGGTGTCTGAAGCTTTCTTT

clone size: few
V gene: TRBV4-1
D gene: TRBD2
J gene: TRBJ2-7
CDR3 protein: CASSQVIGLAAPQYF
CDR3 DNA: TGCGCCAGCAGCCAAGTAATTGGACTAGCGGCCCCGCAGTACTTC

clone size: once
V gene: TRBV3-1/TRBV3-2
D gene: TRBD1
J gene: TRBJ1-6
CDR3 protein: CASSQRDRGLSPLHF
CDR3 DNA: TGTGCCAGCAGCCAAAGGGACAGGGGGCTTTCACCCCTCCACTTT

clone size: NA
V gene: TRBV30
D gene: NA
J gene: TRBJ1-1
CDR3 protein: CAWTREIRTEAFF
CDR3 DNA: TGTGCCTGGACCCGGGAGATTAGGACTGAAGCTTTCTTT

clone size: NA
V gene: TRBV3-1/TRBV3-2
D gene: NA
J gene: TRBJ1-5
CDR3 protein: CASSQAPLDNNQPQHF
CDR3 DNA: TGTGCCAGCAGCCAAGCCCCTTTGGACAACAATCAGCCCCAGCATTTT

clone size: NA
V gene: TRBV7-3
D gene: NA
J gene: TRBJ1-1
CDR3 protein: CASSNIGGGNTEAFF
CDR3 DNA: TGTGCCAGCAGCAATATTGGCGGAGGGAACACTGAAGCTTTCTTT

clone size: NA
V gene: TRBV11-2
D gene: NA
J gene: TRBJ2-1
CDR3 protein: CASSPNAEEDNEQFF
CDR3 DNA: TGTGCCAGCAGCCCTAACGCGGAGGAGGACAATGAGCAGTTCTTC

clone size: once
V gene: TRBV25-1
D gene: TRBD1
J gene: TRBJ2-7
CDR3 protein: CASSVTGGSYEQYF
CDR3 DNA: TGTGCCAGCAGTGTAACAGGGGGCTCCTACGAGCAGTACTTC

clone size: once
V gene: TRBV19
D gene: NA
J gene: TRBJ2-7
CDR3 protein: CASSLGGGFSYEQYF
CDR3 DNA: TGTGCCAGTAGTCTCGGGGGAGGTTTCTCCTACGAGCAGTACTTC

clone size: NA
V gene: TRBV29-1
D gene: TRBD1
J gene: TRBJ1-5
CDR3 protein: CSVEVETGGGQPQHF
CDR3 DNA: TGCAGCGTTGAAGTCGAGACAGGGGGTGGGCAGCCCCAGCATTTT

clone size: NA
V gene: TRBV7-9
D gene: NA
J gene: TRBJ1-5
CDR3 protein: CASSPSNQPQHF
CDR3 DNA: TGTGCCAGCAGCCCGAGCAATCAGCCCCAGCATTTT

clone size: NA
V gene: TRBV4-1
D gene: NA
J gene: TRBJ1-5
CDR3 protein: CASSLEAQGAYWPQHF
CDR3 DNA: TGCGCCAGCAGCCTGGAGGCACAGGGCGCTTATTGGCCCCAGCATTTT

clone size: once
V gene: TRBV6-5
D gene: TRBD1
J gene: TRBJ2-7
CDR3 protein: CASSYTRGQTYEQYF
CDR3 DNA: TGTGCCAGCAGTTACACTAGGGGACAGACCTACGAGCAGTACTTC

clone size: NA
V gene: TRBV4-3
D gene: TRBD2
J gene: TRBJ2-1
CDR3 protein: CASSQGVSGGGAYNEQFF
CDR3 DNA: TGCGCCAGCAGCCAAGGAGTTTCGGGCGGGGGGGCCTACAATGAGCAGTTCTTC

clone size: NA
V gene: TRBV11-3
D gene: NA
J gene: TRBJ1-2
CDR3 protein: CASSRGQLYGYTF
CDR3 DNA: TGTGCCAGCAGCCGCGGACAGCTCTATGGCTACACCTTC

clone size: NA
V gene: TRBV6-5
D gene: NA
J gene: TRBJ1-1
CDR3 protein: CASTQRGTEAFF
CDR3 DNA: TGTGCCAGCACCCAAAGGGGAACTGAAGCTTTCTTT

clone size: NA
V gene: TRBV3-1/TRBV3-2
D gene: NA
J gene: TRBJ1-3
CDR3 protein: CASSNPQVRGNTIYF
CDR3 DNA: TGTGCCAGCAGCAATCCTCAGGTTAGGGGAAACACCATATATTTT

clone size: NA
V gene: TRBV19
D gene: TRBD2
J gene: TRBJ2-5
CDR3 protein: CASSNQAGERGETQYF
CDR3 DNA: TGTGCCAGTAGTAACCAAGCGGGGGAAAGGGGAGAGACCCAGTACTTC

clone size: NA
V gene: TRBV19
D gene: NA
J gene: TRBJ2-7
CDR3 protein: CATSPYQGYEQYF
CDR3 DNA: TGTGCCACCTCCCCGTACCAGGGCTACGAGCAGTACTTC

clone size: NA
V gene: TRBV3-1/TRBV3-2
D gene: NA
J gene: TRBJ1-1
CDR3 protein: CASSRGLINAEAFF
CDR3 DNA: TGTGCCAGCAGCCGTGGTCTAATTAACGCTGAAGCTTTCTTT

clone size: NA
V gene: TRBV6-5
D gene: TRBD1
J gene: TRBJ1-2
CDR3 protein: CASSYSSVGGREGYTF
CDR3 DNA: TGTGCCAGCAGTTACTCTAGTGTAGGGGGCAGGGAAGGCTACACCTTC

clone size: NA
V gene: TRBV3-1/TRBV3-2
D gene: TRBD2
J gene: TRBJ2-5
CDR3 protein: CASSQGTSGKETQYF
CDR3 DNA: TGTGCCAGCAGCCAAGGGACTAGCGGAAAAGAGACCCAGTACTTC

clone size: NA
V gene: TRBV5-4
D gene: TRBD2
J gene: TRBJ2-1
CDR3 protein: CASRRLAQRDEQFF
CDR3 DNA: TGTGCCAGCAGAAGACTAGCTCAGCGGGATGAGCAGTTCTTC

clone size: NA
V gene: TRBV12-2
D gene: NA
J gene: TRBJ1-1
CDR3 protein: CASRFNRVRNTEAFF
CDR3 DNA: TGTGCAAGTCGCTTTAACAGGGTCCGAAACACTGAAGCTTTCTTT

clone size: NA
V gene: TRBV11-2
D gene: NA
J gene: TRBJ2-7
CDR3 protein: CASSLEAGWTYEQYF
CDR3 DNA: TGTGCCAGCAGCTTAGAGGCAGGGTGGACCTACGAGCAGTACTTC

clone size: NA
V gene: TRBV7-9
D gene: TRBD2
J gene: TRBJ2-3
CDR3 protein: CASSLVSGTFSDTQYF
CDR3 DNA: TGTGCCAGCAGCTTAGTAAGCGGGACCTTTTCAGATACGCAGTATTTT

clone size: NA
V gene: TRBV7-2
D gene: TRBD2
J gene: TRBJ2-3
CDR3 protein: CASSPLGGVTQYF
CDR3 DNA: TGTGCCAGCAGCCCACTGGGGGGGGTTACGCAGTATTTT

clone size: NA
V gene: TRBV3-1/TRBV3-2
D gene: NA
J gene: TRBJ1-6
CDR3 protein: CASSQGGENSPLHF
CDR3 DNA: TGTGCCAGCAGCCAAGGTGGAGAAAATTCACCCCTCCACTTT

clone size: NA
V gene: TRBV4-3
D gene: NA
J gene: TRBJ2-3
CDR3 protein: CASSQDPGGPDTQYF
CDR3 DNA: TGCGCCAGCAGCCAAGATCCGGGGGGCCCAGATACGCAGTATTTT

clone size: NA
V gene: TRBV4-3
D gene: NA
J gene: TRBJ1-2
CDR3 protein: CASSLQTGRGGYTF
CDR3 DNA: TGCGCCAGCAGCCTTCAAACAGGGAGGGGTGGCTACACCTTC

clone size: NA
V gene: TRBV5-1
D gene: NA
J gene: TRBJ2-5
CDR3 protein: CASSLTAGLSGETQYF
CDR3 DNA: TGCGCCAGCAGCTTGACGGCAGGGTTATCAGGAGAGACCCAGTACTTC

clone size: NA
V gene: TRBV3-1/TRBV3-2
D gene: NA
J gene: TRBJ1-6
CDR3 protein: CASSQEGSSYNSPLHF
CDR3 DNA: TGTGCCAGCAGCCAAGAGGGGAGCTCCTATAATTCACCCCTCCACTTT

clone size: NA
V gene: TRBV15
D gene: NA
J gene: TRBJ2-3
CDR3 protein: CATSAGSTDTQYF
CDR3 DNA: TGTGCCACCAGCGCGGGTTCCACAGATACGCAGTATTTT

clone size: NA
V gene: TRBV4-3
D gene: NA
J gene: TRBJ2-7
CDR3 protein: CASSPSFEDYEQYF
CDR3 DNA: TGCGCCAGCAGCCCCTCTTTCGAGGATTACGAGCAGTACTTC

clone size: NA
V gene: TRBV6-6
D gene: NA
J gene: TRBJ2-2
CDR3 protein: CASSPPRGNTGELFF
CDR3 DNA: TGTGCCAGCAGCCCTCCTCGAGGGAACACCGGGGAGCTGTTTTTT

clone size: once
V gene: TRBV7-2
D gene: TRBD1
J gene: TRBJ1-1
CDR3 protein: CASSLGGQGEAFF
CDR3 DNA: TGTGCCAGCAGCTTAGGGGGACAGGGGGAAGCTTTCTTT

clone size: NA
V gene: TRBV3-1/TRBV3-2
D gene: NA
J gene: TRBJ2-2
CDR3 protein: CASSQGDFYTGELFF
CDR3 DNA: TGTGCCAGCAGCCAAGGAGACTTCTACACCGGGGAGCTGTTTTTT

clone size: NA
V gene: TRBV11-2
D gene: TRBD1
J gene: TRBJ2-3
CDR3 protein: CASSLGQFGQGDTDTQYF
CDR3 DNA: TGTGCCAGCAGCTTAGGGCAGTTTGGCCAGGGGGACACAGATACGCAGTATTTT

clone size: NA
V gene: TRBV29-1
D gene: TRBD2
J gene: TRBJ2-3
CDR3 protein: CSVGGGTSGDTDTQYF
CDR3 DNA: TGCAGCGTTGGGGGAGGGACTAGCGGGGACACAGATACGCAGTATTTT

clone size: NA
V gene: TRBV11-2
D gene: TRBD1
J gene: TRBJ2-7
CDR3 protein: CASSLGDRGEQYF
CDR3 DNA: TGTGCCAGCAGCTTAGGGGACAGGGGCGAGCAGTACTTC

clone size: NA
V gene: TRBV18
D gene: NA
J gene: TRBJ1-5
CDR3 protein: CASSPGQGGSNQPQHF
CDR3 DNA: TGTGCCAGCTCACCTGGGCAGGGTGGAAGCAATCAGCCCCAGCATTTT

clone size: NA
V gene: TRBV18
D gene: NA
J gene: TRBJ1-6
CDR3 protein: CASSRSGGGSNSPLHF
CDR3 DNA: TGTGCCAGCTCACGGTCCGGGGGTGGCTCGAATTCACCCCTCCACTTT

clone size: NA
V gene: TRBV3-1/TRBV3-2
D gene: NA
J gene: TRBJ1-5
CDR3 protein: CASSPGQGSNQPQHF
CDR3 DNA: TGTGCCAGCAGCCCAGGGCAAGGGAGCAATCAGCCCCAGCATTTT

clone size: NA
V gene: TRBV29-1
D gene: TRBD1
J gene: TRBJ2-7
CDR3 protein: CSVKDRESSYEQYF
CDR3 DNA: TGCAGCGTGAAGGACAGGGAAAGCTCCTACGAGCAGTACTTC

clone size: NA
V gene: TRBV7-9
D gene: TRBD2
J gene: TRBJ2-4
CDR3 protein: CASSQTSGGKNIQYF
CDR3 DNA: TGTGCCAGCAGCCAGACTAGCGGGGGGAAAAACATTCAGTACTTC

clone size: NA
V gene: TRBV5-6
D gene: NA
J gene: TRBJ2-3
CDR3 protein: CASSLRDNSRGQYF
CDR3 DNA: TGTGCCAGCAGCTTGCGGGACAATTCACGGGGGCAGTATTTT

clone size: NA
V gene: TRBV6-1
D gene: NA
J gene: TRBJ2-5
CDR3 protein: CACGEGRQETQYF
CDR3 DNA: TGTGCCTGCGGTGAGGGGAGGCAAGAGACCCAGTACTTC

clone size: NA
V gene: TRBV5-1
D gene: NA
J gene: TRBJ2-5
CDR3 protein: CASSSTGTSTLETQYF
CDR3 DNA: TGCGCCAGCAGTTCCACCGGGACAAGCACTTTAGAGACCCAGTACTTC

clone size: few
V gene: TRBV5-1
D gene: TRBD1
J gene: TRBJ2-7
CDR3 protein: CASSSGQGEYF
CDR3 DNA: TGCGCCAGCAGCTCCGGACAGGGGGAGTACTTC

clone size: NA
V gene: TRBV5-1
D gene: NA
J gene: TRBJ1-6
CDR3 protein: CASSLVAGGINSPLHF
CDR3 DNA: TGCGCCAGCAGCTTGGTGGCGGGAGGAATAAATTCACCCCTCCACTTT

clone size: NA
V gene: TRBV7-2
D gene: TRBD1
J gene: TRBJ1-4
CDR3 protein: CASSLTGGDEKLFF
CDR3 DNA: TGTGCCAGCAGCTTGACAGGGGGAGATGAAAAACTGTTTTTT